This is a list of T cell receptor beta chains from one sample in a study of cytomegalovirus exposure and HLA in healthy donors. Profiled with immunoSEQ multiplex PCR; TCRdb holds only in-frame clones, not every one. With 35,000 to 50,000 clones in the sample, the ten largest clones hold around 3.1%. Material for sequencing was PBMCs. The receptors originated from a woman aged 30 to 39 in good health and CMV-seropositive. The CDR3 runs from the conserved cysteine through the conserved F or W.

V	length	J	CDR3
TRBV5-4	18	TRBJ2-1	CASNILGTSGGGKNEQFF
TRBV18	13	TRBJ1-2	CASSRGTGEGYTF
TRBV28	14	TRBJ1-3	CASSNDRIGNTIYF
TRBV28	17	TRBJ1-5	CASSFPQGGGSNQPQHF
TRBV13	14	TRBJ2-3	CASSAPAGADTQYF
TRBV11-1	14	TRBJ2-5	CASSRGGRGETQYF
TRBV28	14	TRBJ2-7	CASSWSPSAYEQYF
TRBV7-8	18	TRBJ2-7	CASSLRLAGVPISYEQYF
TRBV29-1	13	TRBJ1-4	CSVGGTASEKLFF
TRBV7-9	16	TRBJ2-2	CASSFSPSGNTGELFF
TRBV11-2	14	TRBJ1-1	CASSIAWDKTEAFF
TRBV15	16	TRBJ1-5	CATSRSDRGGNQPQHF
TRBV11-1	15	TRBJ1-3	CASSLTSTGENTIYF
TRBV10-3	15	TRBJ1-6	CAISESVGEDSPLHF
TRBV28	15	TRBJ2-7	CASRPRTGASYEQYF
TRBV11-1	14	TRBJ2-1	CASSLSGGNNEQFF
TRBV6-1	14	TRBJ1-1	CASSDQGAGTEAFF
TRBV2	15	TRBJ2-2	CASSLTGAHTGELFF
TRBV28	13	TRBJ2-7	CASQGGGNYEQYF
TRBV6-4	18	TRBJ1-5	CASMIRDRGYRGNQPQHF
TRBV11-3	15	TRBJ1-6	CASSSQGMYNSPLHF
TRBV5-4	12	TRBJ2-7	CASSPYRGEQYF
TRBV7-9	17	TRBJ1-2	CASSLARSQRGIYGYTF
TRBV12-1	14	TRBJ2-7	CASSEGALRYEQYF
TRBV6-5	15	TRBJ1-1	CASSSLGGPNTEAFF
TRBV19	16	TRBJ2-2	CASSPSPTINTGELFF
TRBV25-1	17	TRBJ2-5	CASSEYPSGGPQETQYF
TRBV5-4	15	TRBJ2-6	CASKGEPSGANVLTF
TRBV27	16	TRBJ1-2	CASSPGQIEFNYGYTF
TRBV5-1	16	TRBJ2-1	CASSLGGQGLYNEQFF
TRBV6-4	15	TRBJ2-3	CASSQTSGAGDTQYF
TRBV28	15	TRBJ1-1	CASSLTGGLATEAFF
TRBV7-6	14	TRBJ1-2	CASSPNDRGNGYTF
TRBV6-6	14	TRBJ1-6	CASSYLPGSSPLHF
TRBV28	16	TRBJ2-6	CASSFRPGAGANVLTF
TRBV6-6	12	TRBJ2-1	CASSYSQGWQFF
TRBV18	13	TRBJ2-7	CASSPQFGYEQYF
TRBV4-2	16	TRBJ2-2	CASSARSGGYTGELFF
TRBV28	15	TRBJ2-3	CASSLQGARADTQYF
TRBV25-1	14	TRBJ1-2	CASSDPPPGGGYTF
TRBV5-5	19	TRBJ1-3	CASSLRWGTDPSLGNTIYF
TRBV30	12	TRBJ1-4	CAWAERYEKLFF
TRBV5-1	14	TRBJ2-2	CASSPLPGSGELFF
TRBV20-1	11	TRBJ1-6	CSASNEEPLHF
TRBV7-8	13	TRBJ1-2	CASSSTGGYGYTF
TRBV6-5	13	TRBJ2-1	CASSSSSYNEQFF
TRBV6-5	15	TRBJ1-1	CASSTRTDLNTEAFF
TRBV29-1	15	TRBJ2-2	CSARRGPGNTGELFF
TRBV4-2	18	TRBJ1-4	CASSRNHREGATNEKLFF
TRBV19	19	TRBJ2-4	CASSSWHRGSGGAKNIQYF
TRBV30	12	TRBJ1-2	CAWSGGSYGYTF
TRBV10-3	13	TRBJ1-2	CAISGTGNYGYTF
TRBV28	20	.	CASSSQTHSGTSGGPYEQYF
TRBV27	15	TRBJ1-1	CASSFYRSLDTEAFF
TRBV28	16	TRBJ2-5	CASSSWTGGEQETQYF